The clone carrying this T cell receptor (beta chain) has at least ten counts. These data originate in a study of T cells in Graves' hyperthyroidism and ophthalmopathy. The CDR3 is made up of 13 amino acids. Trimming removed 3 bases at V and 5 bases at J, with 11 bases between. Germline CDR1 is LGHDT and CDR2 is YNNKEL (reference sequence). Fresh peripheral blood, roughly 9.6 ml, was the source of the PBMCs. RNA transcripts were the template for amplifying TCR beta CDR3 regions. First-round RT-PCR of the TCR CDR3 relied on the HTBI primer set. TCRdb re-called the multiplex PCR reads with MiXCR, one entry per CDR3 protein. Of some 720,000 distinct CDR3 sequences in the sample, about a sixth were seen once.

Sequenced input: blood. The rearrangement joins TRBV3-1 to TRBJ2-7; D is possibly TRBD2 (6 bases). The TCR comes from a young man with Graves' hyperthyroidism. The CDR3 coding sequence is TGTGCCAGCAGCCAGTCGCTAGCGAACGAGCAGTACTTC. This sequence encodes CASSQSLANEQYF.